Presented here are 18 T cell receptor beta chains from one specimen sequenced in a study of vaccination effects on CD4 cells after COVID-19 (dated by TCRdb to 2021 to 2024). The antigens these receptors bind are not known. After around ten days of culture, CD4+ T cells were isolated with the EasySep CD4+ T cell isolation kit. Each participant got two doses of an mRNA SARS-CoV-2 vaccine, either BNT162b2 or mRNA-1273. Receptors were amplified or captured by the immunoSEQ multiplex PCR assay. Here the immuneACCESS table is served through TCRdb, limited to in-frame sequences with V and J called. Missing clones are a known gap in these copies; in checked studies unresolved V genes cover under half, and the rest lacks a known reason. In this sample the table shows over 45,000 clones, 60% to 75% of which occur a single time. Together, the top ten hold 6.5% to 8.5% of the sample. The sample was CD4+ T cells from PBMCs cultured without peptide, taken after COVID-19 vaccination. These receptors were collected from a human donor who received a COVID-19 vaccine.

The chain uses TRBV5-6 and TRBJ2-3; 9 nucleotides align to TRBD2. V shed 0 bases and J 4 bases; nucleotides not matched to a gene: 9. The CDR3 has 17 residues. The germline gives CDR1 SGHDT, CDR2 YYEEEE. The CDR3 here is CASSLAGAGGEADTQYF. DNA of the CDR3: TGTGCCAGCAGCTTGGCCGGCGCGGGGGGGGAGGCAGATACGCAGTATTTT.

The chain couples TRBV18 to TRBJ1-3, with D unresolved. This CDR3 is built from 12 residues. With 0 bases removed from V and 8 bases from J, the gap between germline ends came to 5 bases. Per germline, CDR1 KGHSH and CDR2 LQKENI. As DNA, the CDR3 is TGTGCCAGCTCACCACCAGGCCACACCATATATTTT. It specifies CASSPPGHTIYF.

V is TRBV5-1 and J is TRBJ2-5; no firm D call. Trimming took off 4 bases at V and 5 bases at J, with 9 bases between the two ends. CDR3 size: 12 residues. Germline values: CDR1 SGHRS, CDR2 YFSETQ. The DNA for the CDR3 is TGCGCCAGCAGCCCCGGGTCTGAGACCCAGTACTTC. This encodes CASSPGSETQYF.

J is TRBJ2-2 and V is TRBV6-6, with TRBD2 identical over 8 bases. After removal of 6 bases from V and 7 bases from J, the junction contained 10 bases not matched to a gene. CDR3 size: 15 residues. Germline CDR1 MNHNY, CDR2 SVGAGI (reference sequence). As DNA, the CDR3 is TGTGCCAGCAGCGTCGGGGGGGCGGGGGACGGGGAGCTGTTTTTT. The encoded protein is CASSVGGAGDGELFF.

This sequence joins TRBV2 and TRBJ1-5; a weak D match, TRBD1 (5 bases). CDR1 and CDR2 from the germline V gene are SNHLY and FYNNEI. The CDR3 contains 17 residues. V was cut by 7 bases and J by 7 bases, with 26 bases left in between. Written as DNA, the CDR3 is TGTGCCAGCATGCCCGGAAGCCCGACAGAGGGAATACAGCCCCAGCATTTT. It is translated as CASMPGSPTEGIQPQHF.

This clone has only one observation. This chain uses TRBV3-1 (or the pseudogene TRBV3-2) with TRBJ2-3; D ambiguous. V lost 4 bases, J lost 3 bases, and 11 bases lay in between. The CDR3 is 14 amino acids. Germline-derived CDR1 and CDR2 are LGHDT and YNNKEL (reference sequence). The CDR3 is CASSPSRSTDTQYF. The CDR3, as DNA: TGTGCCAGCAGCCCTAGTAGAAGTACAGATACGCAGTATTTT.

This clone was recorded only once. J is TRBJ1-2 and V is TRBV11-2, with no clear D. V was trimmed by 5 bases and J by 8 bases, leaving 24 bases between them. The CDR3 is 16 amino acids. Germline CDR1 SGHAT, CDR2 FQNNGV. The CDR3 is CASSRLGAIAIGGYTF. The CDR3 region has the DNA TGTGCCAGCAGCCGATTGGGAGCAATCGCGATTGGGGGCTACACCTTC.

The chain links TRBV5-1 to TRBJ2-3, with 11 bases matching TRBD2. There are 15 residues in the CDR3. V was pared by 6 bases and J by 4 bases, with 7 bases of the junction left unmatched. Per germline, CDR1 SGHRS and CDR2 YFSETQ. CDR3 in DNA: TGCGCCAGCAACGCACTAGCGGGGGACGCAGATACGCAGTATTTT. Translated: CASNALAGDADTQYF.

The chain recombines TRBV29-1 with TRBJ1-1; possible D gene TRBD1, 5 bases. The ends were cut back, 4 bases at V and 1 base at J, with 10 bases in the middle. The CDR3 is made up of 13 amino acids. Looked up from germline, CDR1 is SQVTM and CDR2 is ANQGSEA. The CDR3 here is CSVAQRGNTEAFF. The DNA of the CDR3 is TGCAGCGTTGCGCAGAGGGGGAACACTGAAGCTTTCTTT.

The rearrangement joins TRBV5-1 to TRBJ1-5, with 7 bases identical to TRBD1. Germline V gene lookup returns CDR1 SGHRS and CDR2 YFSETQ. The CDR3 consists of 15 residues. The V and J ends lost 3 bases and 3 bases, in that order; junction bases with no gene match: 6. CDR3 loop: CASSSEGQPNQPQHF. For the CDR3, the DNA is TGCGCCAGCAGCTCTGAGGGACAGCCCAATCAGCCCCAGCATTTT. The full variable domain, in which reference TRBV5-1 and TRBJ1-5 provide the parts outside the CDR3, is KAGVTQTPRYLIKTRGQQVTLSCSPISGHRSVSWYQQTPGQGLQFLFEYFSETQRNKGNFPGRFSGRQFSNSRSEMNVSTLELGDSALYLCASSSEGQPNQPQHFGDGTRLSIL.

V is TRBV3-1 (or the pseudogene TRBV3-2) and J is TRBJ2-4, with 7 bases matching TRBD2. This CDR3 comprises 16 residues. Germline V gene data show CDR1 as LGHDT and CDR2 as YNNKEL (reference sequence). The ends lost 4 bases at V and 1 base at J; junction bases unmatched: 7. CDR3 sequence reads: CASSPEAGSAKNIQYF. The CDR3 DNA sequence: TGTGCCAGCAGCCCCGAAGCGGGGTCCGCCAAAAACATTCAGTACTTC.

The chain employs TRBV19 and TRBJ2-2; 10 positions agree with TRBD2. V was pared by 4 bases and J by 1 base, with 9 bases of the junction left unmatched. CDR3 length: 18 residues. Germline V gives CDR1 LNHDA, CDR2 SQIVND (reference sequence). The CDR3 is CASSTTRLAGGNTGELFF. For the CDR3, the DNA is TGTGCCAGTAGTACAACCAGATTAGCGGGAGGGAACACCGGGGAGCTGTTTTTT. The whole variable domain, remainder taken from reference TRBV19 and TRBJ2-2, is DGGITQSPKYLFRKEGQNVTLSCEQNLNHDAMYWYRQDPGQGLRLIYYSQIVNDFQKGDIAEGYSVSREKKESFPLTVTSAQKNPTAFYLCASSTTRLAGGNTGELFFGEGSRLTVL.

The chain has TRBV7-8 and TRBJ1-2; D gene ambiguous. The V end was cut by 2 bases, the J end by 2 bases, with 15 bases between. The CDR3 length is 16 residues. The germline gives CDR1 SGHVS, CDR2 FQNEAQ. The CDR3 bases are TGTGCCAGCAGCTTAAACCGTATGTCCGACAACTATGGCTACACCTTC. Its protein is CASSLNRMSDNYGYTF.

CDR3 nucleotides: TGTGCCAGCAGCCAGAGACTAGCAGGGACCGGGGAGCTGTTTTTT. It codes for CASSQRLAGTGELFF. The chain carries TRBV3-1 (or the pseudogene TRBV3-2) and TRBJ2-2, with TRBD2 matching over 7 bases. In germline, CDR1 is LGHDT, CDR2 YNNKEL (reference sequence). CDR3 length: 15 amino acids. J lost 5 bases, V lost 3 bases, and 6 bases had no gene match.

The V gene is TRBV5-4, the J gene TRBJ2-7; 13 bases agree with TRBD2. Germline CDR1 SGHNT, CDR2 YYREEE (reference sequence). CDR3 length: 14 residues. The junction had 1 base not matched to a gene; V was cut back by 3 bases and J by 4 bases. In DNA, the CDR3 is TGTGCCAGCAGCTCGGGACTAGCGGGGTACGAGCAGTACTTC. Translated: CASSSGLAGYEQYF. Full variable domain (rest looked up from reference TRBV5-4 and TRBJ2-7): ETGVTQSPTHLIKTRGQQVTLRCSSQSGHNTVSWYQQALGQGPQFIFQYYREEENGRGNFPPRFSGLQFPNYSSELNVNALELDDSALYLCASSSGLAGYEQYFGPGTRLTVT.

The chain links TRBV6-1 to TRBJ2-7; D unclear. The CDR3 spans 14 residues. Germline assignment: CDR1 MNHNS and CDR2 SASEGT. V was cut by 1 base and J by 3 bases, with 10 bases left in between. DNA for the CDR3: TGTGCCAGCAGTGAAGGCAGTTCAATCTACGAGCAGTACTTC. Translated: CASSEGSSIYEQYF.

The sample holds a few counts of this clone. The genes are TRBV28 and TRBJ1-1; D is unclear. CDR3 size: 13 residues. CDR1 MDHEN and CDR2 SYDVKM come from the germline V gene. The V end was cut by 8 bases, the J end by 3 bases, with 13 bases between. CDR3 loop: CASLGIRYTEAFF. In nucleotides, the CDR3 is TGTGCCAGCCTCGGAATACGGTACACTGAAGCTTTCTTT.

As concerns this clone: This sample includes further DNA sequences coding for the same CDR3. The J gene is TRBJ2-2, the V gene TRBV18, with a tentative D call TRBD1 (5 bases). Germline V lookup: CDR1 KGHSH, CDR2 LQKENI. The CDR3 spans 12 residues. Trimming shortened V by 2 bases and J by 7 bases, and 5 bases separated the two germline ends. CDR3 residues: CASSPRGGELFF. In DNA form, the CDR3 reads TGTGCCAGCTCACCAAGGGGCGGGGAGCTGTTTTTT. Variable domain in full (rest from reference TRBV18 and TRBJ2-2): NAGVMQNPRHLVRRRGQEARLRCSPMKGHSHVYWYRQLPEEGLKFMVYLQKENIIDESGMPKERFSAEFPKEGPSILRIQQVVRGDSAAYFCASSPRGGELFFGEGSRLTVL.